This T cell receptor (beta chain) comes out of a study of blood T cell repertoires in COVID-19. V was clipped by 2 bases and J by 2 bases, with 13 bases between them. CDR1 is LNHDA, CDR2 SQIVND, per germline (reference sequence). The CDR3 totals 15 residues. The repertoire was sequenced with immunoSEQ multiplex PCR; TCRdb's copy has only in-frame clones and lacks some. The sample carries about 180,000 clones, just under 90% recorded once. The rearrangement uses TRBV19 and TRBJ2-7, with D possibly TRBD1 on 5 matching bases. The receptor was derived from an older woman with COVID-19, enrolled during active disease. Sequences were obtained from peripheral blood. CDR3 sequence reads: CASSIRSGPAYEQYF. The CDR3, as DNA: TGTGCCAGTAGTATACGGTCAGGGCCTGCCTACGAGCAGTACTTC. Together with reference TRBV19 and TRBJ2-7, the CDR3 gives the full variable domain: DGGITQSPKYLFRKEGQNVTLSCEQNLNHDAMYWYRQDPGQGLRLIYYSQIVNDFQKGDIAEGYSVSREKKESFPLTVTSAQKNPTAFYLCASSIRSGPAYEQYFGPGTRLTVT.